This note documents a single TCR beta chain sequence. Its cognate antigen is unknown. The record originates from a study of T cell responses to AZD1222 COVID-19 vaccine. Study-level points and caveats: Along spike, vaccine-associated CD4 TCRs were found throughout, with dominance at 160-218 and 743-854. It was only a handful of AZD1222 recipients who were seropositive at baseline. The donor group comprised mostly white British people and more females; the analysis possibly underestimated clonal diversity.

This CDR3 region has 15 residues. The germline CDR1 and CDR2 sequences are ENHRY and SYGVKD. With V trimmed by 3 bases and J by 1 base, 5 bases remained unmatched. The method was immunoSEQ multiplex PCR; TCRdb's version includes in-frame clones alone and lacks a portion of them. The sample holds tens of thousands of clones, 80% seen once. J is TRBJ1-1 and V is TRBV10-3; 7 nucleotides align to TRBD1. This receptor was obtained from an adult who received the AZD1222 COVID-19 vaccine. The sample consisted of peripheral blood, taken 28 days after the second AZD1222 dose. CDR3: CAISDPGTANTEAFF. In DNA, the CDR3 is TGTGCCATCAGTGACCCCGGGACAGCGAACACTGAAGCTTTCTTT.